Listed below are T cell receptor beta chains from one sample, sequenced in a study of molecular identifiers for immune sequencing clone quantification. TCRdb itself ran the PCR reads through MiXCR, one entry per CDR3 protein. The sample has roughly 630,000 distinct CDR3 sequences, about 25% seen once. The sample taken for sequencing was naive CD8+ T cells from blood, with Jurkat cell RNA spiked in. The receptors shown here come from a human donor in good health. Some libraries in this study had Jurkat cell RNA spiked in. The CDR3 runs from the conserved cysteine through the conserved F or W. Each record gives: J gene, V gene, D gene, clone size, CDR3 protein, CDR3 DNA. The D gene is left open where the match is weak. Size tells how often a clone was seen (once, few, many) or the class of an expanded clone, and some rows leave it out.

>TRBJ2-6|TRBV5-1|-|many
CASSLLSSGANVLTF
TGCGCCAGCAGCTTGTTGAGCTCTGGGGCCAACGTCCTGACTTTC
>TRBJ2-5|TRBV27|TRBD1|few
CASSFQGAGETQYF
TGTGCCAGCAGTTTCCAGGGGGCAGGAGAGACCCAGTACTTC
>TRBJ2-5|TRBV4-3|TRBD2|many
CASSHRLAKETQYF
TGCGCCAGCAGCCACAGACTAGCCAAAGAGACCCAGTACTTC
>TRBJ1-1|TRBV20-1|TRBD1|few
CSASGWGQLMNTEAFF
TGCAGTGCTAGCGGGTGGGGACAGCTCATGAACACTGAAGCTTTCTTT
>TRBJ2-3|TRBV29-1|-|many
CSADSGANTQYF
TGCAGCGCAGACAGTGGTGCGAATACGCAGTATTTT
>TRBJ2-3|TRBV7-6|-|once
CASSPHPRGTSTDTQYF
TGTGCCAGCAGCCCTCATCCCCGGGGGACAAGCACAGATACGCAGTATTTT
>TRBJ2-3|TRBV7-5|-|few
CISVPEGSEADTQYF
-
>TRBJ2-7|TRBV7-9|-|-
CASEGIEGGGSSYEQYF
TGTGCCAGCGAGGGGATTGAAGGCGGAGGAAGCTCCTACGAGCAGTACTTC
>TRBJ1-2|TRBV19|-|many
CASSIAGDGYYGYTF
TGTGCCAGTAGTATAGCCGGGGACGGCTACTATGGCTACACCTTC
>TRBJ2-6|TRBV6-5|-|-
CASSYSWGSGANVLTF
TGTGCCAGCAGTTACTCGTGGGGCTCTGGGGCCAACGTCCTGACTTTC
>TRBJ2-7|TRBV7-9|-|-
CASSDRDLYYEQYF
TGTGCCAGCAGCGACCGGGACTTATACTACGAGCAGTACTTC
>TRBJ1-4|TRBV9|-|many
CASSVEARGNEKLFF
TGTGCCAGCAGCGTAGAAGCTCGGGGGAATGAAAAACTGTTTTTT
>TRBJ2-5|TRBV4-1|TRBD2|many
CASSQATSGGHQETQYF
TGCGCCAGCAGCCAGGCCACTAGCGGGGGGCACCAAGAGACCCAGTACTTC
>TRBJ2-7|TRBV6-2/TRBV6-3|-|few
CASSYSPGNEQYF
TGTGCCAGCAGTTACTCTCCAGGCAACGAGCAGTACTTC
>TRBJ1-1|TRBV4-3|-|many
CASSQDGFGSLNTEAFF
TGCGCCAGCAGCCAAGATGGTTTCGGCAGCTTGAACACTGAAGCTTTCTTT
>TRBJ1-1|TRBV24-1|TRBD1|-
CATSDPGTGSTFF
TGTGCCACCAGTGACCCCGGGACAGGGTCTACTTTCTTT
>TRBJ1-2|TRBV7-9|-|-
CASSPPGENYGYTF
TGTGCCAGCAGCCCACCGGGGGAAAACTATGGCTACACCTTC
>TRBJ2-3|TRBV2|TRBD2|few
CASSGRLAGESTDTQYF
TGTGCCAGCAGTGGACGACTAGCGGGGGAATCCACAGATACGCAGTATTTT
>TRBJ1-1|TRBV4-3|-|many
CASSLGRTVTEAFF
TGCGCCAGCAGCCTTGGACGGACAGTCACTGAAGCTTTCTTT
>TRBJ1-2|TRBV12-3/TRBV12-4|TRBD1|-
CASSLGQQNYGYTF
TGTGCCAGCAGTCTGGGACAGCAAAACTATGGCTACACCTTC
>TRBJ2-3|TRBV4-3|-|many
CASSQDREDTDTQYF
TGCGCCAGCAGCCAAGATCGCGAGGACACAGATACGCAGTATTTT
>TRBJ2-5|TRBV10-3|-|-
CAISDRDFQETQYF
TGTGCCATCAGCGACCGGGACTTCCAAGAGACCCAGTACTTC
>TRBJ2-2|TRBV20-1|TRBD2|few
CSANELAGGLNTGELFF
TGCAGTGCTAACGAACTAGCGGGAGGATTGAACACCGGGGAGCTGTTTTTT
>TRBJ1-2|TRBV6-1|-|-
CASSEYDGGNYGYTF
TGTGCCAGCAGTGAATACGACGGGGGGAACTATGGCTACACCTTC
>TRBJ1-5|TRBV12-3/TRBV12-4|TRBD1|many
CASSFGTAINQPQHF
TGTGCCAGCAGTTTTGGGACAGCGATCAATCAGCCCCAGCATTTT
>TRBJ2-7|TRBV6-1|TRBD1|-
CTHTGTGDDEQYF
TGTACCCACACCGGGACAGGGGACGACGAGCAGTACTTC
>TRBJ1-6|TRBV28|TRBD1|-
CASSPEDRDRSPLHF
TGTGCCAGCAGTCCGGAGGACAGGGACAGGTCACCCCTCCACTTT
>TRBJ1-1|TRBV28|TRBD1|-
CASSFRGQLNTEAFF
TGTGCCAGCAGTTTTCGGGGACAGTTGAACACTGAAGCTTTCTTT
>TRBJ1-1|TRBV6-5|-|many
CASKLRTPSLKAFF
TGTGCCAGCAAACTCAGGACACCGAGTTTGAAAGCTTTCTTT
>TRBJ2-6|TRBV21-1|-|many
CASSKDHSGANVLTF
TGTGCCAGCAGCAAAGACCATTCTGGGGCCAACGTCCTGACTTTC
>TRBJ1-5|TRBV6-2/TRBV6-3|-|many
CALHPCDQPQHF
TGTGCCCTACACCCGTGTGATCAGCCCCAGCATTTT
>TRBJ2-3|TRBV10-3|TRBD1|many
CAITQVPGTATDTQYF
TGTGCCATCACCCAGGTCCCCGGGACAGCAACAGATACGCAGTATTTT